A selection of T cell receptor beta chains follows, all from one sample in a study of identical twins. One entry per CDR3 protein results from TCRdb running MiXCR on the 5' RACE reads. The sample yields a few hundred thousand distinct CDR3 sequences, about 13% seen once. These data were likewise used in another study, on yellow fever vaccine responses in identical twins.

The sample consisted of CD4+ T cells sorted from blood. Receptors originate from a woman aged 18-30 years in good health. The CDR3 runs from the conserved cysteine through the conserved F or W. The D gene is left open where the match is weak. Part of the rows lack a size; the others show once, few, many or a class for expanded clones.

many	TRBV28	17	TRBJ1-5	-	TGTGCCAGCAGTTTCGACAGTATCTCTATAAGCAATCAGCCCCAGCATTTT	CASSFDSISISNQPQHF
many	TRBV15	16	TRBJ2-3	-	TGTGCCACCAGCAGAGTAACTTCGGTCGGGGCAGATACGCAGTATTTT	CATSRVTSVGADTQYF
-	TRBV11-2	17	TRBJ2-3	-	TGTGCCAGCAGCTTATTAGTACCAGGGGCTGGCACAGATACGCAGTATTTT	CASSLLVPGAGTDTQYF
few	TRBV2	14	TRBJ2-2	-	TGTGCCAGCAGGAGGGACACTAACACCGGGGAGCTGTTTTTT	CASRRDTNTGELFF
-	TRBV2	15	TRBJ1-2	-	TGTGCCAGCAGGGGTGGCGACCCCACGACTAATGGCTACACCTTC	CASRGGDPTTNGYTF
-	TRBV9	14	TRBJ1-4	-	TGTGCCAGCAGCGTGGGCCTAACTAATGAAAAACTGTTTTTT	CASSVGLTNEKLFF
-	TRBV4-2	16	TRBJ1-4	TRBD1	TGTGCCAGCAGCCAAGATCCCGGGACAGTCAATGAAAAACTGTTTTTT	CASSQDPGTVNEKLFF
-	TRBV7-2	15	TRBJ2-1	TRBD2	TGTGCCAGCACCCTGCTACTAGCGGGAGGGTATGAGCAGTTCTTC	CASTLLLAGGYEQFF
few	TRBV7-2	15	TRBJ2-7	TRBD1	TGTGCCAGCAGCTTGACCGACAGGGAAACCCACGAGCAGTACTTC	CASSLTDRETHEQYF
many	TRBV4-1	15	TRBJ2-4	-	TGCGCCAGCAGCCAAGAAGGACTGCCCTACGACATTCAGTACTTC	CASSQEGLPYDIQYF
-	TRBV12-3/TRBV12-4	14	TRBJ2-1	-	TGTGCCAGCAGTCCACAGGGTGGTTACAATGAGCAGTTCTTC	CASSPQGGYNEQFF
-	TRBV4-2	15	TRBJ2-7	-	TGTGCCAGCAGCCAAGACGAAGGACAGTCCTACGAGCAGTACTTC	CASSQDEGQSYEQYF
-	TRBV5-5	13	TRBJ2-7	-	TGTGCCAGCATTCCCGAAAGGGGCTACGAGCAGTACTTC	CASIPERGYEQYF
few	TRBV6-2/TRBV6-3	14	TRBJ1-5	TRBD1	TGTGCCAGCAGTTACAGGGGGCCAGGTCAGCCCCAGCATTTT	CASSYRGPGQPQHF
-	TRBV20-1	14	TRBJ1-1	-	TGCAGTGCTAGATCGGTGGCGGCGAACACTGAAGCTTTCTTT	CSARSVAANTEAFF
-	TRBV3-1	15	TRBJ1-1	-	TGTGCCAGCAGCCCCAGGCGGGGAGGGAACACTGAAGCTTTCTTT	CASSPRRGGNTEAFF
-	TRBV5-1	15	TRBJ2-1	TRBD1	TGCGCCAGCAGCTTGGGGGACAGTTATTTGGCTGAGCAGTTCTTC	CASSLGDSYLAEQFF
-	TRBV7-9	17	TRBJ2-6	-	TGTGCCAGCAGCCCCAGGGTTCCGAACTCTGGGGCCAACGTCCTGACTTTC	CASSPRVPNSGANVLTF
-	TRBV9	14	TRBJ2-5	TRBD1	TGTGCCAGCAGCTCCAGGACAGGGACAGAGACCCAGTACTTC	CASSSRTGTETQYF
few	TRBV24-1	17	TRBJ2-1	TRBD2	TGTGCCACCAGTGGGCTCCAGGGACTAGCGACCCACAATGAGCAGTTCTTC	CATSGLQGLATHNEQFF
-	TRBV7-2	15	TRBJ1-4	-	TGTGCCAGCAGCTTAGGGCCAGTAGCTAATGAAAAACTGTTTTTT	CASSLGPVANEKLFF
few	TRBV12-3/TRBV12-4	15	TRBJ2-1	TRBD2	TGTGCCAGCAGCGAGACTAGCGGGGGGGCGAATGAGCAGTTCTTC	CASSETSGGANEQFF
few	TRBV20-1	12	TRBJ2-5	-	TGCAGTGCTAGTCTAGGATCAGAGACCCAGTACTTC	CSASLGSETQYF
-	TRBV28	18	TRBJ2-3	TRBD1	TGTGCCAGCAGTTTATGGAGACAGGGAGCCTCGAGCACAGATACGCAGTATTTT	CASSLWRQGASSTDTQYF
many	TRBV5-4	11	TRBJ2-7	-	TGTGCCAGCAGCTCAGCTAACGAGCAGTACTTC	CASSSANEQYF
-	TRBV20-1	13	TRBJ2-2	-	TGCAGTGCTAGAGATCTCTGGTCCCTCCGGCTGTTTTTT	CSARDLWSLRLFF
few	TRBV24-1	14	TRBJ1-2	TRBD1	TGTGCCACAGACTCCGGGACAGGGAACTATGGCTACACCTTC	CATDSGTGNYGYTF
-	TRBV11-2	18	TRBJ2-1	TRBD2	TGTGCCAGCAGTTCTTCTAGCGGGAAGGCTGACTTCTACAATGAGCAGTTCTTC	CASSSSSGKADFYNEQFF
many	TRBV25-1	15	TRBJ2-1	TRBD1	TGTGCCAGCAGTGACCACGGGACAGTCACCCATGAGCAGTTCTTC	CASSDHGTVTHEQFF
-	TRBV9	15	TRBJ2-5	-	TGTGCCAGCAGCGTAGGGGACAAGTACCAAGAGACCCAGTACTTC	CASSVGDKYQETQYF
few	TRBV6-2/TRBV6-3	18	TRBJ2-5	TRBD2	TGTGCCAGCATCCGATCGACTAGCGGGAGGTTCCCCCAAGAGACCCAGTACTTC	CASIRSTSGRFPQETQYF
-	TRBV7-3	13	TRBJ2-5	-	TGTGCCAGCAGCCCCGACCCAGGAGAGACCCAGTACTTC	CASSPDPGETQYF
-	TRBV12-3/TRBV12-4	14	TRBJ1-2	-	TGTGCCAGCAGTTTAGCGCGACAGAACTATGGCTACACCTTC	CASSLARQNYGYTF
few	TRBV28	15	TRBJ2-7	TRBD1	TGTGCCAGCAGGGAGACCGGGACAGGGTATCGCGAGCAGTACTTC	CASRETGTGYREQYF
few	TRBV29-1	15	TRBJ1-1	-	TGCAGCGTTGACTCCAATACAGGGAGTATCACTGAAGCTTTCTTT	CSVDSNTGSITEAFF
-	TRBV5-1	15	TRBJ1-4	-	TGCGCCAGCAGCTTGGGGGGCGCAACTAATGAAAAACTGTTTTTT	CASSLGGATNEKLFF
-	TRBV7-9	15	TRBJ2-7	TRBD1	TGTGCCAGCAGCGCCCTGGGGACAGGTTCCTACGAGCAGTACTTC	CASSALGTGSYEQYF
-	TRBV6-6	12	TRBJ2-7	-	TGTGCCAGCAGAACTACCTCCTACGAGCAGTACTTC	CASRTTSYEQYF
-	TRBV6-2/TRBV6-3	16	TRBJ2-7	TRBD2	TGTGCCAGCACGGGTTCGGCGGGACTAGGATCCTACGAGCAGTACTTC	CASTGSAGLGSYEQYF
few	TRBV30	14	TRBJ2-1	TRBD1	TGTGCCTATGAGAGGCAGGGGGACTACAATGAGCAGTTCTTC	CAYERQGDYNEQFF
few	TRBV28	16	TRBJ1-1	TRBD1	TGTGCCAGCAGTTTAAGGACAGGGCGTTTGAACACTGAAGCTTTCTTT	CASSLRTGRLNTEAFF
-	TRBV20-1	11	TRBJ2-7	TRBD1	TGCAGTGCCATGGGACAGTACGAGCAGTACTTC	CSAMGQYEQYF
-	TRBV10-3	15	TRBJ2-7	TRBD1	TGTGCCATCAGTGCGGAGGACAGGCCAACCTACGAGCAGTACTTC	CAISAEDRPTYEQYF
few	TRBV29-1	15	TRBJ2-2	TRBD2	TGCAGCGCCTGGGGCGTAGCGGGGAACACCGGGGAGCTGTTTTTT	CSAWGVAGNTGELFF
-	TRBV3-1	16	TRBJ2-1	TRBD2	TGTGCCAGCAGCCAAGTAGCGGGCTACAACTACAATGAGCAGTTCTTC	CASSQVAGYNYNEQFF
-	TRBV2	13	TRBJ2-3	-	TGTGCCTCCAGGGGAGAGAGCACAGATACGCAGTATTTT	CASRGESTDTQYF
-	TRBV6-5	16	TRBJ2-2	-	TGTGCCAGCAGTTACGGAGCTTTGAGGGTTTCCGGGGAGCTGTTTTTT	CASSYGALRVSGELFF
few	TRBV7-2	16	TRBJ2-2	-	TGTGCCAGCAGCTCAAGACAGGGAGGGAGCACCGGGGAGCTGTTTTTT	CASSSRQGGSTGELFF
few	TRBV6-1	18	TRBJ2-5	-	TGTGCCAGCAGTGATTGGGGTCTGGGCGCTGGGCACCAAGAGACCCAGTACTTC	CASSDWGLGAGHQETQYF
many	TRBV6-1	14	TRBJ1-4	-	TGTGCCAGCAGCCGGGGACGCCTTAATGAAAAACTGTTTTTT	CASSRGRLNEKLFF
-	TRBV24-1	12	TRBJ2-5	-	TGTGCCACCAGAAGCGATAGGGGGGACCAGTACTTC	CATRSDRGDQYF
few	TRBV7-9	15	TRBJ2-3	TRBD2	TGTGCCAGCAGCTTGGCAACGGGAGGGGCAGATACGCAGTATTTT	CASSLATGGADTQYF